This is a list of T cell receptor beta chains from one sample in a study of blood T cell repertoires in COVID-19. Using immunoSEQ multiplex PCR, the repertoire was profiled, and TCRdb retains in-frame clones only, with some absent. The repertoire has roughly 150,000 clones, 85% to 90% of them found once; the top ten carry roughly 2%. Sequenced material: peripheral blood. Receptor source: a man between 50 and 59 years old who had recovered from COVID-19. CDR3s include the opening cysteine and the closing phenylalanine or tryptophan. Fields, in order: V gene, clone size, J gene, D gene, CDR3 protein, CDR3 DNA. The D gene is left open where the match is weak. Not every row has a clone size; where given, it reads once, few, many or a size class.

TRBV5-6	-	TRBJ1-5	TRBD1	CASSLRGQGYNQPQHF	TGTGCCAGCAGCTTGAGGGGACAGGGATATAATCAGCCCCAGCATTTT
TRBV4-2	-	TRBJ1-2	-	CASSQSSDYGYTF	TGTGCCAGCAGCCAATCCTCCGACTATGGCTACACCTTC
TRBV7-3	-	TRBJ2-2	-	CASSEPRTTSGTGELFF	TGTGCCAGCAGCGAGCCCCGGACAACCTCGGGCACCGGGGAGCTGTTTTTT
TRBV14	once	TRBJ2-5	TRBD1	CASSQGTGIQETQYF	TGTGCCAGCAGCCAAGGGACAGGGATCCAAGAGACCCAGTACTTC
TRBV6-1	-	TRBJ2-5	-	CASSEGVETQYF	TGTGCCAGCAGTGAGGGAGTGGAGACCCAGTACTTC
TRBV3-1/TRBV3-2	-	TRBJ2-2	TRBD1	CASSQETQGDTGELFF	TGTGCCAGCAGCCAAGAAACTCAGGGGGACACCGGGGAGCTGTTTTTT
TRBV6-2/TRBV6-3	-	TRBJ2-3	TRBD2	CASSYLAGADTQYF	TGTGCCAGCAGTTATTTGGCGGGAGCAGATACGCAGTATTTT
TRBV28	-	TRBJ2-7	-	CASRFLGGPTYEQYF	TGTGCCAGCCGCTTTCTCGGGGGTCCGACCTACGAGCAGTACTTC
TRBV21-1	-	TRBJ2-5	-	CASSNNARGEETQYF	TGTGCCAGCAGCAATAATGCCAGGGGTGAGGAGACCCAGTACTTC
TRBV5-1	-	TRBJ2-5	-	CASSLILGGQETQYF	TGCGCCAGCAGCTTGATTCTCGGGGGCCAAGAGACCCAGTACTTC
TRBV3-1/TRBV3-2	-	TRBJ1-3	-	CASSQGSGNTIYF	TGTGCCAGCAGCCAAGGATCAGGGAACACCATATATTTT
TRBV5-1	-	TRBJ1-1	TRBD1	CASSLVPGGQGAEAFF	TGCGCCAGCAGCTTGGTCCCAGGGGGCCAGGGCGCTGAAGCTTTCTTT
TRBV5-5	-	TRBJ2-2	-	CASSSGTNTGELFF	TGTGCCAGCAGCTCCGGGACTAACACCGGGGAGCTGTTTTTT
TRBV5-4	-	TRBJ2-5	-	CASRMGRGPEGETQYF	TGTGCCAGCAGGATGGGACGAGGACCGGAGGGAGAGACCCAGTACTTC
TRBV19	-	TRBJ1-1	TRBD1	CASSNRDRGLRNTEAFF	TGTGCCAGTAGTAACCGGGACAGGGGGCTGAGGAACACTGAAGCTTTCTTT
TRBV7-8	once	TRBJ2-5	TRBD2	CASSAKQTSGGETQYF	TGTGCCAGCAGCGCCAAACAGACTAGCGGGGGGGAGACCCAGTACTTC
TRBV6-2/TRBV6-3	-	TRBJ1-3	-	CASSHRESSGNTIYF	TGTGCCAGCAGTCACCGAGAGAGCTCTGGAAACACCATATATTTT
TRBV10-3	-	TRBJ2-7	TRBD2	CATQEAGEMGEQYF	TGTGCCACCCAAGAGGCGGGAGAAATGGGCGAGCAGTACTTC
TRBV2	-	TRBJ1-4	-	CASSEQGTTNEKLFF	TGTGCCAGCAGTGAACAGGGGACAACTAATGAAAAACTGTTTTTT
TRBV7-2	-	TRBJ1-2	TRBD1	CASSLRPGTGGFGYTF	TGTGCCAGCAGCCTAAGGCCGGGGACAGGGGGTTTCGGCTACACCTTC
TRBV27	-	TRBJ1-2	TRBD1	CASSARSGGKDYGYTF	TGTGCCAGCAGTGCGCGCTCAGGGGGAAAGGACTATGGCTACACCTTC
TRBV5-4	-	TRBJ2-3	-	CASSFQGGDTDTQYF	TGTGCCAGCAGCTTCCAAGGGGGTGACACAGATACGCAGTATTTT
TRBV24-1	-	TRBJ2-3	TRBD2	CATRAPGGSDTQYF	TGTGCCACCAGGGCCCCGGGGGGTTCAGATACGCAGTATTTT
TRBV14	-	TRBJ1-2	TRBD1	CASSLRTGGNPYGYTF	TGTGCCAGCAGCCTTAGGACAGGAGGGAATCCTTATGGCTACACCTTC
TRBV6-2/TRBV6-3	-	TRBJ1-5	-	CASRPPGLSPLNQPQHF	TGTGCCAGCAGGCCTCCGGGTCTGTCCCCACTGAATCAGCCCCAGCATTTT
TRBV7-2	once	TRBJ1-2	TRBD1	CASSWAGQEHYGYTF	TGTGCCAGCAGCTGGGCAGGACAGGAACACTATGGCTACACCTTC